Following are 3 T cell receptor beta chains from one sample sequenced in a study of technical replicates of blood from several donors. TCRdb's table, derived via immunoSEQ multiplex PCR, lists solely in-frame clones and lacks some. The sample holds around 84,000 clones, less than 98% seen once. Source material: T cells isolated from PBMCs. These receptors originate from a human donor in good health.

The chain links TRBV28 to TRBJ2-7; TRBD1 matches 8 bases. The V and J ends lost 3 bases and 6 bases, in that order; junction bases with no gene match: 7. This CDR3 comprises 14 residues. In germline, CDR1 is MDHEN, CDR2 SYDVKM. The CDR3 is CASSFYRGVREQYF. CDR3 DNA: TGTGCCAGCAGTTTTTACAGGGGGGTACGCGAGCAGTACTTC.

This chain links TRBV13 with TRBJ2-1, with 11 bases matching TRBD1. CDR3 size: 15 residues. Germline V gene lookup returns CDR1 PRHDT and CDR2 FYEKMQ (reference sequence). V dropped 2 bases and J dropped 9; count of bases not matched to a gene: 6. CDR3: CASSLRTGGGGEQFF. The CDR3 DNA sequence: TGTGCCAGCAGCTTAAGGACAGGGGGCGGGGGTGAGCAGTTCTTC.

The V call is TRBV28, the J call TRBJ2-1; D call uncertain. Trimming pared 5 bases from V and 10 bases from J, leaving 12 bases between. The CDR3 sequence is 12 residues long. CDR1 and CDR2 (germline): MDHEN, SYDVKM. In nucleotides, the CDR3 is TGTGCCAGCAGTGCCCTAGGCCACGAGCAGTTCTTC. This gives the protein CASSALGHEQFF.